Listed here are 12 T cell receptor beta chains from one sample, sequenced in a study of T cell clonotyping in hematopoietic cell transplantation. The time point here: recipient sample about 28 days before transplant, after cytoreduction. Clones were read by immunoSEQ multiplex PCR, and TCRdb kept only the in-frame ones, dropping some. This table holds around 19,000 clones, roughly 80% found once. Sequenced here: peripheral blood mononuclear cells, sampled before stem cell transplant. The receptor set was obtained from a man aged 60 to 75 with acute myeloid leukemia. Some clones in this sample may be carry-over from other donors' samples.

CDR3 loop: CSAIRETQYF. Written as DNA, the CDR3 is TGCAGTGCTATTCGAGAGACCCAGTACTTC. V is TRBV20-1 and J is TRBJ2-5; D uncertain. V lost 4 bases and J lost 4, with 4 bases in between. The CDR3 sequence is 10 residues long. Germline V gene sequence: CDR1 DFQATT, CDR2 SNEGSKA (reference sequence).

The chain combines TRBV7-8 with TRBJ1-5; D gene ambiguous. Trimming stripped 5 bases from V and 4 bases from J, with 21 bases between. This CDR3 is built from 17 residues. Germline V gene lookup returns CDR1 SGHVS and CDR2 FQNEAQ. The CDR3 sequence is CASSTRPGLQQNQPQHF. The CDR3 DNA reads TGTGCCAGCAGCACCCGCCCAGGACTGCAGCAAAATCAGCCCCAGCATTTT.

The V call is TRBV4-3, the J call TRBJ2-2; D is possibly TRBD1 or TRBD2 (6 bases each). CDR1 is LGHNA, CDR2 YSLEER, per germline. Trimming cost V 2 bases and J 5 bases, with 12 bases left between them. The CDR3 covers 15 residues. CDR3 DNA sequence: TGCGCCAGCAGCCAAAATACGGGGGCGACCGGGGAGCTGTTTTTT. It codes for CASSQNTGATGELFF.

This clone was seen a single time. The V call is TRBV6-5, the J call TRBJ1-4, with TRBD1 identical over 9 bases. In germline, CDR1 is MNHEY, CDR2 SVGAGI. J was trimmed by 10 bases and V by 6 bases; bases with no gene match: 3. CDR3 length: 12 amino acids. In DNA, the CDR3 is TGTGCCAGCAGCCAGACAGGGGGAAAACTGTTTTTT. It yields the protein CASSQTGGKLFF.

About this clone itself: The same CDR3 can be traced to other DNA sequences in this sample. This chain joins TRBV7-2 and TRBJ2-2, with D uncertain. Germline V lookup: CDR1 SGHTA, CDR2 FQGNSA. The CDR3 length is 14 residues. The V end lost 5 bases, the J end lost 1 base, and 8 bases lay between the germline ends. DNA for the CDR3: TGTGCCAGCAGCCTGTACAGGAACACCGGGGAGCTGTTTTTT. Translated: CASSLYRNTGELFF. Full variable domain (missing parts from reference TRBV7-2 and TRBJ2-2): GAGVSQSPSNKVTEKGKDVELRCDPISGHTALYWYRQSLGQGLEFLIYFQGNSAPDKSGLPSDRFSAERTGGSVSTLTIQRTQQEDSAVYLCASSLYRNTGELFFGEGSRLTVL.

The chain combines TRBV28 with TRBJ2-7; 9 nucleotides match TRBD2. CDR1 and CDR2 (germline): MDHEN, SYDVKM. J gave up 7 bases and V 6 bases, and 1 base lay outside the gene matches. This CDR3 is 11 amino acids long. CDR3 sequence (DNA): TGTGCCAGCAGACTAGCGGGTGAGCAGTACTTC. It yields the protein CASRLAGEQYF. Using reference TRBV28 and TRBJ2-7 for the parts outside the CDR3, the full variable domain is DVKVTQSSRYLVKRTGEKVFLECVQDMDHENMFWYRQDPGLGLRLIYFSYDVKMKEKGDIPEGYSVSREKKERFSLILESASTNQTSMYLCASRLAGEQYFGPGTRLTVT.

This clone appeared a few times. Written as DNA, the CDR3 is TGTGCCAGCAGCTACTACCAGGGGGCAAGTATGTACAATGAGCAGTTCTTC. This encodes CASSYYQGASMYNEQFF. J is TRBJ2-1 and V is TRBV11-1; TRBD1 agrees at 8 bases. The CDR3 sequence is 17 residues long. The germline gives CDR1 SGHAT, CDR2 FQDESV (reference sequence). Trimming at V came to 4 bases and at J to 4 bases, leaving 12 bases not matched to a gene.

This clone is deemed medium-sized. The gene calls are TRBV27 and TRBJ1-2, with unresolved D. The CDR3 contains 16 residues. CDR1 MNHEY and CDR2 SMNVEV come from the germline V gene (reference sequence). Trimming stripped 5 bases from V and 8 bases from J, with 24 bases between. Here the CDR3 DNA reads TGTGCCAGCAGTCAGGAGAGGACGGATCCCTGGGAGGGCTACACCTTC. Translated: CASSQERTDPWEGYTF.

CDR3 nucleotide sequence: TGTGCCAGCAGCGAGCAGGGGGCTCAGATGAACACTGAAGCTTTCTTT. Protein: CASSEQGAQMNTEAFF. This chain uses TRBV6-6 with TRBJ1-1; 8 bases agree with TRBD1. CDR1 and CDR2 from the germline V gene are MNHNY and SVGAGI (reference sequence). V trimming: 6 bases; J trimming: 0 bases; junction bases outside the gene matches: 9. This CDR3 has 16 residues.

V and J are TRBV6-5 and TRBJ2-7; D possibly corresponds to TRBD2 (6 bases). Deletions cut 0 bases from V and 2 bases from J, with 11 bases between. Germline V gene data show CDR1 as MNHEY and CDR2 as SVGAGI. This CDR3 is built from 15 residues. CDR3 nucleotides: TGTGCCAGCAGTTACTCCGGGGGAGTCGCCTACGAGCAGTACTTC. Its protein product is CASSYSGGVAYEQYF.

This clone has a handful of counts. The DNA of the CDR3 is TGTGCCAGCAGCGGTCAAGGACAGACTAACTATGGCTACACCTTC. Its translation is CASSGQGQTNYGYTF. The chain couples TRBV5-5 to TRBJ1-2; tentative D call: TRBD1 (6 bases). The germline V gene encodes CDR1 SGHKS and CDR2 YYEKEE (reference sequence). The CDR3 is 15 amino acids. V was shortened by 4 bases and J by 0 bases, with 13 bases between the two germline ends. Complete variable domain (other parts from reference TRBV5-5 and TRBJ1-2): DAGVTQSPTHLIKTRGQQVTLRCSPISGHKSVSWYQQVLGQGPQFIFQYYEKEERGRGNFPDRFSARQFPNYSSELNVNALLLGDSALYLCASSGQGQTNYGYTFGSGTRLTVV.

The sample holds one count of this clone. The chain has TRBV5-6 and TRBJ2-3; TRBD2 aligns across 9 bases. The CDR3 runs to 19 residues. CDR1 is SGHDT, CDR2 YYEEEE, per germline. V lost 0 bases and J lost 2; bases outside the gene matches: 13. CDR3 residues: CASSLGYVLAGAPTDTQYF. The CDR3 region has the DNA TGTGCCAGCAGCTTGGGATACGTGTTAGCGGGGGCCCCCACAGATACGCAGTATTTT. The variable domain in full, completed from reference TRBV5-6 and TRBJ2-3, reads DAGVTQSPTHLIKTRGQQVTLRCSPKSGHDTVSWYQQALGQGPQFIFQYYEEEERQRGNFPDRFSGHQFPNYSSELNVNALLLGDSALYLCASSLGYVLAGAPTDTQYFGPGTRLTVL.